This T cell receptor (beta chain) appears in the sequencing data of a study of cytomegalovirus exposure and HLA in healthy donors. Study conclusions and caveats: In terms of immune exposure information, only CMV serostatus was available. Indistinguishable V segments, including TRBV6-2 and TRBV6-3, were excluded. A later analysis reported that several of the most significant clusters appeared to be linked to common viral pathogens, among them Epstein-Barr virus.

The CDR3 totals 14 residues. Germline CDR1 PRHDT, CDR2 FYEKMQ (reference sequence). V shed 6 bases and J 4 bases; nucleotides not matched to a gene: 6. Use of 60 Vbeta and 13 Jbeta primers characterized the PCR. Profiling relied on immunoSEQ multiplex PCR, and the TCRdb table lists in-frame clones only, not all of them. The sample records about 190,000 clones, roughly 87% being singletons. Each donor's status was that of a healthy bone marrow donor. This clone was picked up one time. Its antigen is still unknown. The J gene is TRBJ2-3, the V gene TRBV13, with TRBD2 matching 8 bases. The source is a boy aged 2 to 9 in good health and CMV-seronegative. Input material: PBMCs. The CDR3 loop is CASSPGGLADTQYF. For the CDR3, the DNA is TGTGCCAGCAGTCCGGGGGGGCTCGCAGATACGCAGTATTTT.